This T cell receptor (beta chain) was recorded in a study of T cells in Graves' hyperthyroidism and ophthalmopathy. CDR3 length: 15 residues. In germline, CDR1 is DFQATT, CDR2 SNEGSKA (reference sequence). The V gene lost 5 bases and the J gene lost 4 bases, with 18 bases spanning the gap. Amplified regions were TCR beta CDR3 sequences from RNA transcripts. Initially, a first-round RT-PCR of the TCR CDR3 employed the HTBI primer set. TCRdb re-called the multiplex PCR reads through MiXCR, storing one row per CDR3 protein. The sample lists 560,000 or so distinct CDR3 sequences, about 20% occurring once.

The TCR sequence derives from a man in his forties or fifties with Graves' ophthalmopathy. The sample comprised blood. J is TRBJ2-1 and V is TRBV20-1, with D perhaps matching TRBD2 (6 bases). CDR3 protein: CSAAGLPQSYNEQFF. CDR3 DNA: TGCAGTGCTGCCGGACTACCCCAAAGTTACAATGAGCAGTTCTTC.